This T cell receptor beta chain was sequenced for a study of immune evolution from preneoplasia to lung adenocarcinoma. Macro-dissection enriched premalignant or tumor cells before nucleic acid extraction. Libraries were prepared by immunoSEQ multiplex PCR; TCRdb keeps only in-frame clonotypes and omits some of them. The sample records over 14,000 clones, 65% to 85% being singletons. Remarks on this clone: What it recognizes is unknown.

Regarding the study as a whole: From normal lung to invasive adenocarcinoma, top clone frequencies appeared to decrease. Normal lung had highest clonality; later lesions appeared denser, more diverse.

Material: FFPE minimally invasive lung adenocarcinoma tissue. The clonotype originates from a person between 65 and 79 years old with lung adenocarcinoma.

The DNA of the CDR3 is TGCGCCAGCAGCCAAGAGCAGGGGTTCTTCTACACCTTC. Protein: CASSQEQGFFYTF. The rearrangement uses TRBV4-1 and TRBJ1-2, with D possibly TRBD1 on 6 matching bases. CDR1 is MGHRA, CDR2 YSYEKL, per germline. There are 13 residues in the CDR3. Trimming cost V 0 bases and J 10 bases, with 12 bases left between them.